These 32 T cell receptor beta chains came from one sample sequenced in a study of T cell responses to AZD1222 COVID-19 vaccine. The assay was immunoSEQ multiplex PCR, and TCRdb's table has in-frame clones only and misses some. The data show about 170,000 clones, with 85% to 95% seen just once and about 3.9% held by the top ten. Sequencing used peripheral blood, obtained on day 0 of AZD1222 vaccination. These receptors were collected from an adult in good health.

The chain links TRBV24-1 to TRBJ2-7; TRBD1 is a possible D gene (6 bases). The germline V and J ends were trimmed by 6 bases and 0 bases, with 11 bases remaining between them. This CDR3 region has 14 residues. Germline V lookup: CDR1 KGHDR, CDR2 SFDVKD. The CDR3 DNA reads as TGTGCCACCAGTATTCGGACAGACTCCTACGAGCAGTACTTC. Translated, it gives CATSIRTDSYEQYF.

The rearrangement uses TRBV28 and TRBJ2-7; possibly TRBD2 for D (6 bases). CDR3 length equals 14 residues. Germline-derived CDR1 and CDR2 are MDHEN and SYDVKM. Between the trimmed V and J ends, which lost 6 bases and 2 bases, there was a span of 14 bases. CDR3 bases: TGTGCCAGCAGCGATAGCGGAGGGGCCTACGAGCAGTACTTC. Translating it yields CASSDSGGAYEQYF.

The CDR3 coding sequence is TGCAGCGCCGTCGGGACAGGTGGGGTTTTGGGTGAGCAGTTCTTC. Residues: CSAVGTGGVLGEQFF. V gene TRBV29-1 combines with J gene TRBJ2-1; 8 bases map to TRBD1. The germline CDR1 and CDR2 sequences are SQVTM and ANQGSEA. CDR3 length: 15 amino acids. V trimming: 7 bases; J trimming: 9 bases; junction bases outside the gene matches: 17.

The CDR3 nucleotides read TGTGCCAGCAGAGACAGGGAGGAGGTTAGGGGCTACACCTTC. Encoded protein: CASRDREEVRGYTF. The rearrangement joins TRBV6-8 to TRBJ1-2, with 7 bases matching TRBD1. The CDR3 runs 14 residues. Germline loops: CDR1 MNHGY, CDR2 SAAAGT. Trimming at V came to 6 bases and at J to 8 bases, leaving 12 bases not matched to a gene.

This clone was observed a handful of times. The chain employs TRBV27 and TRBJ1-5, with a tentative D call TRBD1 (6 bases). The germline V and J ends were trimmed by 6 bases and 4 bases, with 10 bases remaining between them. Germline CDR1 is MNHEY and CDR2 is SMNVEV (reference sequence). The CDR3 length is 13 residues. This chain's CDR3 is CASSMDRNQPQHF. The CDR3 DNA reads TGTGCCAGCAGCATGGACAGAAATCAGCCCCAGCATTTT.

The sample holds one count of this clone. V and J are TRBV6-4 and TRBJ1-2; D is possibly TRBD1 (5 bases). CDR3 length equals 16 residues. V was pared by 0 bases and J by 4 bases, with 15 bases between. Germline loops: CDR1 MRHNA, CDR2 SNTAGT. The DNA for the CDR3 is TGTGCCAGCAGTGACTCTTTCGGGGCGCCGGGCTATGGCTACACCTTC. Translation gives CASSDSFGAPGYGYTF.

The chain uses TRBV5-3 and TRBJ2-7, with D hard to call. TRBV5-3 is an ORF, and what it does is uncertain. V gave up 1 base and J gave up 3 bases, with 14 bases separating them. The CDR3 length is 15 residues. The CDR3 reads CARSLNGYTNYEQYF. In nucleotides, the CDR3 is TGTGCCAGAAGCTTGAATGGATATACCAACTACGAGCAGTACTTC.

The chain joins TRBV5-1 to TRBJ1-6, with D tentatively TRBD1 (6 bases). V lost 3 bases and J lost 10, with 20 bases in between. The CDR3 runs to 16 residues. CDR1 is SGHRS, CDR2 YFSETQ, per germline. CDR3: CASSSDFSRGRSPLHF. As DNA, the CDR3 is TGCGCCAGCAGCTCGGACTTCTCCAGGGGTCGGTCACCCCTCCACTTT.

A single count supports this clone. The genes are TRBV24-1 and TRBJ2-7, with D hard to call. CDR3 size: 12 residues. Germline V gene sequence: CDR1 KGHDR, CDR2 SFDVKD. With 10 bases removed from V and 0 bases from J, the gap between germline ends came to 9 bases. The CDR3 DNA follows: TGTGCCACAGCGACCGTCTCCTACGAGCAGTACTTC. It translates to CATATVSYEQYF.

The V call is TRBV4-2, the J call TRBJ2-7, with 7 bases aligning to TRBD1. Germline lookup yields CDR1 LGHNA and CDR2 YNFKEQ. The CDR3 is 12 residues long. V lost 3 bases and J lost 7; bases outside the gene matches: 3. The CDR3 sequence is CASSHPQGEQYF. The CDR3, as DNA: TGTGCCAGCAGCCATCCACAGGGGGAGCAGTACTTC.

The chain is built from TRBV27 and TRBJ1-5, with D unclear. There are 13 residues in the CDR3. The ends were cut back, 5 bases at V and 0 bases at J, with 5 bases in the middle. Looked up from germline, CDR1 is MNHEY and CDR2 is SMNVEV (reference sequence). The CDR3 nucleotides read TGTGCCAGCAGTACATATAGCAATCAGCCCCAGCATTTT. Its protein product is CASSTYSNQPQHF.

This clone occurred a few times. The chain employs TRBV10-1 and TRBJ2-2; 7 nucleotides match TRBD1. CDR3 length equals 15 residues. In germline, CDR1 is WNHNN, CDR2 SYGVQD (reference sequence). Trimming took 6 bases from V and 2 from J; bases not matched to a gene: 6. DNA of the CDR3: TGCGCCAGCAGCCAGGGACAGAGTAACACCGGGGAGCTGTTTTTT. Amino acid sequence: CASSQGQSNTGELFF.

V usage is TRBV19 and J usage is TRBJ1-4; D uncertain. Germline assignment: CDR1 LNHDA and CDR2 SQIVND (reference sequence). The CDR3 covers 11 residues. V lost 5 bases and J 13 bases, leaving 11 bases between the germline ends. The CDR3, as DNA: TGTGCCAGTAGTTACCGGGAGGCACTGTTTTTT. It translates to CASSYREALFF.

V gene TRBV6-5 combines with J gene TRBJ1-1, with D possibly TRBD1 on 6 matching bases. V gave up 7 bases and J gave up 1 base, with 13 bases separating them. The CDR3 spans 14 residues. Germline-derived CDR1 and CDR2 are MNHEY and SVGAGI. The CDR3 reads CASNFMDRNTEAFF. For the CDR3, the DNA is TGTGCCAGCAACTTTATGGACAGGAACACTGAAGCTTTCTTT.

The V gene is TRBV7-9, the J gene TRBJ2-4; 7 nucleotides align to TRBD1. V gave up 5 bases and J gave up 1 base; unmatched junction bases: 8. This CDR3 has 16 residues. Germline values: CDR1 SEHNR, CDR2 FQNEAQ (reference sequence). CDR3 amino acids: CASSHTGAGAKNIQYF. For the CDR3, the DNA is TGTGCCAGCAGCCATACAGGGGCAGGGGCCAAAAACATTCAGTACTTC.

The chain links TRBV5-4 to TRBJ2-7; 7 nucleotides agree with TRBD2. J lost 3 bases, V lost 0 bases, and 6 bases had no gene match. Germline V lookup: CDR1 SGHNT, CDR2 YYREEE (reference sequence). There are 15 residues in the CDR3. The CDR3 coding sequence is TGTGCCAGCAGCTTGGCCGCGGGAGAAGGCTACGAGCAGTACTTC. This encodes CASSLAAGEGYEQYF. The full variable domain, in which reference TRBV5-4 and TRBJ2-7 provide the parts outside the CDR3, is ETGVTQSPTHLIKTRGQQVTLRCSSQSGHNTVSWYQQALGQGPQFIFQYYREEENGRGNFPPRFSGLQFPNYSSELNVNALELDDSALYLCASSLAAGEGYEQYFGPGTRLTVT.

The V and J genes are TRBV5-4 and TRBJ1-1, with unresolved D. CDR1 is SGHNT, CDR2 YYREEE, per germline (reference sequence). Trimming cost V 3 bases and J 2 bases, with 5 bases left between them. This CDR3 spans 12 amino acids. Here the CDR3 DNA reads TGTGCCAGCAGCTCCTTCAACACTGAAGCTTTCTTT. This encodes CASSSFNTEAFF.

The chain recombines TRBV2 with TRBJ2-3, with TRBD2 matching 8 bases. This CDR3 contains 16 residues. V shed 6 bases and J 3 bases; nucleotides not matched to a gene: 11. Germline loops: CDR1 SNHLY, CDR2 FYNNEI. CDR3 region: CASSKISGTPTDTQYF. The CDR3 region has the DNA TGTGCCAGCAGCAAGATTAGCGGGACGCCAACAGATACGCAGTATTTT.

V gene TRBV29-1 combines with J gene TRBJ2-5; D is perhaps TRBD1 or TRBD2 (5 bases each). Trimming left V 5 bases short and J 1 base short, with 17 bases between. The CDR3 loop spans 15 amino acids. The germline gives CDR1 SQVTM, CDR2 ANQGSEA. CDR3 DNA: TGCAGCGTTAAGTGGAGGACACGAGGCCAAGAGACCCAGTACTTC. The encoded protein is CSVKWRTRGQETQYF.

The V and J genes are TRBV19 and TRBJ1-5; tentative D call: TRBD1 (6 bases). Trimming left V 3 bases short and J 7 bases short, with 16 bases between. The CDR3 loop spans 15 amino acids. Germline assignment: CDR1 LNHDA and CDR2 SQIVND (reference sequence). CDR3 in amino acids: CASSISAGVGQPQHF. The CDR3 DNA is TGTGCCAGTAGTATTTCGGCAGGGGTAGGGCAGCCCCAGCATTTT.

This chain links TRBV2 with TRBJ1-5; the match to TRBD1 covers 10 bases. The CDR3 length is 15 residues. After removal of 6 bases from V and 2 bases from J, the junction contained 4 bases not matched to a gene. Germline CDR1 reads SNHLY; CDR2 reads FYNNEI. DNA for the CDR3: TGTGCCAGCAGCGGGGGGACAGGGGGCAATCAGCCCCAGCATTTT. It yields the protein CASSGGTGGNQPQHF.

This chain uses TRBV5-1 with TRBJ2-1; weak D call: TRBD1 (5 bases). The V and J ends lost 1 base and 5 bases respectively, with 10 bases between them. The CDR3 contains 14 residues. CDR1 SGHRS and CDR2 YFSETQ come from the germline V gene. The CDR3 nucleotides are TGCGCCAGCAGCTTGTTCCAGGACAACAATGAGCAGTTCTTC. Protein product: CASSLFQDNNEQFF. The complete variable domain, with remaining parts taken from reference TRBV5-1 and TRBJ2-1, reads KAGVTQTPRYLIKTRGQQVTLSCSPISGHRSVSWYQQTPGQGLQFLFEYFSETQRNKGNFPGRFSGRQFSNSRSEMNVSTLELGDSALYLCASSLFQDNNEQFFGPGTRLTVL.

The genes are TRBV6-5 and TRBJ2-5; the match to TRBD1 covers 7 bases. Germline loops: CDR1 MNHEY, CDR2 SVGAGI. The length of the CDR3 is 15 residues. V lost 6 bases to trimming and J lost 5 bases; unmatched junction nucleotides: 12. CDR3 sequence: CASRTSQTGWETQYF. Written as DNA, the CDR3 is TGTGCCAGCAGAACCTCTCAGACAGGGTGGGAGACCCAGTACTTC.

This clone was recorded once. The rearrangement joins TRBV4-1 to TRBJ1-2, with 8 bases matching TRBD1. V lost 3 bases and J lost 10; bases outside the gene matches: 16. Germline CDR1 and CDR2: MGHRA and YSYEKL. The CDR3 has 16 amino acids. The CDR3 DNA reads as TGCGCCAGCAGCCACCCCGCCGCGGCAGGGGGCCCTTACTACACCTTC. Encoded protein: CASSHPAAAGGPYYTF.

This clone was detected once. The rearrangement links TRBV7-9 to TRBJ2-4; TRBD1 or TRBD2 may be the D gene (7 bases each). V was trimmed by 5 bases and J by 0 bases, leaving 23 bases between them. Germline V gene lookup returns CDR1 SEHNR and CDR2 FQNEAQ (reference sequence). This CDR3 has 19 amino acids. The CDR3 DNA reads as TGTGCCAGCAGCCTAATCAGGGGGGGGGAACCACTAGCCAAAAACATTCAGTACTTC. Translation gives CASSLIRGGEPLAKNIQYF. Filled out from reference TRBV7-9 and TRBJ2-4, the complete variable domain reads DTGVSQNPRHKITKRGQNVTFRCDPISEHNRLYWYRQTLGQGPEFLTYFQNEAQLEKSRLLSDRFSAERPKGSFSTLEIQRTEQGDSAMYLCASSLIRGGEPLAKNIQYFGAGTRLSVL.

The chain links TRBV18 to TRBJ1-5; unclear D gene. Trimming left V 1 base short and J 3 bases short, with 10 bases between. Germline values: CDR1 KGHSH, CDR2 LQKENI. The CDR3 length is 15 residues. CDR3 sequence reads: CASSPRQGVNQPQHF. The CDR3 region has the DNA TGTGCCAGCTCACCACGTCAAGGAGTCAATCAGCCCCAGCATTTT. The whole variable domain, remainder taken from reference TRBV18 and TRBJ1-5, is NAGVMQNPRHLVRRRGQEARLRCSPMKGHSHVYWYRQLPEEGLKFMVYLQKENIIDESGMPKERFSAEFPKEGPSILRIQQVVRGDSAAYFCASSPRQGVNQPQHFGDGTRLSIL.

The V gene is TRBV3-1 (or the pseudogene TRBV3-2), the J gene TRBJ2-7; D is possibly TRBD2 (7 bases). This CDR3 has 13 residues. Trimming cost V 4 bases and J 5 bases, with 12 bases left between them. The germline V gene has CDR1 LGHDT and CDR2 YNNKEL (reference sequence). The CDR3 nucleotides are TGTGCCAGCAGCCGTGGGGGGGCTGACGAGCAGTACTTC. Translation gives CASSRGGADEQYF.

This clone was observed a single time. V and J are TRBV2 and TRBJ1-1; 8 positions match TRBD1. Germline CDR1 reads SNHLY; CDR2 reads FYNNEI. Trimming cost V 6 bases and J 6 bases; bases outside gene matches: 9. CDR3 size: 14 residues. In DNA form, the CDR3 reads TGTGCCAGCAGGACCGGGACAGGTTCCCCTGAAGCTTTCTTT. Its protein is CASRTGTGSPEAFF.

This CDR3 is CASSIEGHAQAPNEQFF. In nucleotides, the CDR3 is TGTGCCAGTAGTATAGAAGGGCACGCCCAGGCCCCCAATGAGCAGTTCTTC. V gene TRBV19 combines with J gene TRBJ2-1; D remains unclear. Germline V gives CDR1 LNHDA, CDR2 SQIVND (reference sequence). CDR3 length: 17 amino acids. V gave up 0 bases and J gave up 6 bases, with 18 bases separating them.

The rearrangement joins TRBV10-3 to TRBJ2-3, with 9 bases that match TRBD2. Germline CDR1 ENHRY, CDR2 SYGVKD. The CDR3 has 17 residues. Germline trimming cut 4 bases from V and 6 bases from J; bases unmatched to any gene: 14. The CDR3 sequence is CAISASFGGGAGDTQYF. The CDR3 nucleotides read TGTGCCATCAGTGCTAGTTTTGGCGGGGGGGCCGGGGATACGCAGTATTTT.

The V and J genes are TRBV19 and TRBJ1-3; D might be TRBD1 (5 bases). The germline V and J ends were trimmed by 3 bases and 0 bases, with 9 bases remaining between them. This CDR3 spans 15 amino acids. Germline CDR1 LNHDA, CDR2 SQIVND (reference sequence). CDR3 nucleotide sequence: TGTGCCAGTAGTATGCCGGGGCTCTCTGGAAACACCATATATTTT. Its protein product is CASSMPGLSGNTIYF.

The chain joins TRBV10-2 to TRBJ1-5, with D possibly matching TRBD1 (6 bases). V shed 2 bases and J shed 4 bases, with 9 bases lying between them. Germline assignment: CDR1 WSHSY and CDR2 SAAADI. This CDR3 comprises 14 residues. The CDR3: CASSEGQPNQPQHF. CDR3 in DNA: TGCGCCAGCAGTGAGGGACAGCCTAATCAGCCCCAGCATTTT.